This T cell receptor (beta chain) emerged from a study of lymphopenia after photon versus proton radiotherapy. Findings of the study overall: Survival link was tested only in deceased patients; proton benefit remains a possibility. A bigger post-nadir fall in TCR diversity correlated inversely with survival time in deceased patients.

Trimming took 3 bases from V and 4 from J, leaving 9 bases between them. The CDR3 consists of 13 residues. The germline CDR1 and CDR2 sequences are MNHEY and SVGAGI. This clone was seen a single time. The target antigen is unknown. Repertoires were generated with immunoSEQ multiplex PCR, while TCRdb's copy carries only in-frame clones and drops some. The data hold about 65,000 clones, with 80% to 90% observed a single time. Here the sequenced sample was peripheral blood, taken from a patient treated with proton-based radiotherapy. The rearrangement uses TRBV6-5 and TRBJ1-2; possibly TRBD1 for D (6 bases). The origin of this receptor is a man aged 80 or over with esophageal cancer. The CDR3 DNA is TGTGCCAGCAGTTATGGGGGCCTCTATGGCTACACCTTC. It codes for CASSYGGLYGYTF.